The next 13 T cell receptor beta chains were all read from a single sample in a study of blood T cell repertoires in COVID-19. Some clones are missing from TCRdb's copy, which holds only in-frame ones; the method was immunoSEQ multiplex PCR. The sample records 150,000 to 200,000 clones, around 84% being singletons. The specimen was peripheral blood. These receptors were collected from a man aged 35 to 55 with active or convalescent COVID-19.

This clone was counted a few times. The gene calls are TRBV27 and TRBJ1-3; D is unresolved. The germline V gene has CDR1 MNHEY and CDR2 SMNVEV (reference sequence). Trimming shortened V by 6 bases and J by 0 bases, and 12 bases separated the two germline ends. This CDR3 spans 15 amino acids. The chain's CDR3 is CASRPSTGSGNTIYF. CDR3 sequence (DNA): TGTGCCAGCAGACCCTCGACGGGCTCTGGAAACACCATATATTTT.

The CDR3 sequence is CASRPGQAWDEQFF. CDR3 in DNA: TGTGCCAGCAGACCGGGACAGGCTTGGGATGAGCAGTTCTTC. The V call is TRBV6-5, the J call TRBJ2-1; 8 nucleotides line up with TRBD1. The CDR3 spans 14 residues. V lost 6 bases to trimming and J lost 8 bases; unmatched junction nucleotides: 9. Germline CDR1 is MNHEY and CDR2 is SVGAGI.

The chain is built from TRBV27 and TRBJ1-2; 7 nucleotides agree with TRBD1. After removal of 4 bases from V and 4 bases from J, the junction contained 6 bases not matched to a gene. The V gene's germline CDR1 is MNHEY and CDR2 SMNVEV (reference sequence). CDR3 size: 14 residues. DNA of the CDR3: TGTGCCAGCAGTTCGACAGGGTTGGGCTATGGCTACACCTTC. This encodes CASSSTGLGYGYTF.

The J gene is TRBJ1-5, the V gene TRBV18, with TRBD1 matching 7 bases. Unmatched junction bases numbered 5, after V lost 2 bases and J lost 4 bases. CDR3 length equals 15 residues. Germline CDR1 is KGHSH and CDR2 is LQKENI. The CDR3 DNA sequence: TGTGCCAGCTCACCATACAGGGGAGAGAATCAGCCCCAGCATTTT. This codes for CASSPYRGENQPQHF.

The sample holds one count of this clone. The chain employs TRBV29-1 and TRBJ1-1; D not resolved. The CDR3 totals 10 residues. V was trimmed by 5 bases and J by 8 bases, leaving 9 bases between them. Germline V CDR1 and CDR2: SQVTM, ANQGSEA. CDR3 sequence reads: CSVKLVEAFF. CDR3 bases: TGCAGCGTTAAGCTTGTCGAAGCTTTCTTT.

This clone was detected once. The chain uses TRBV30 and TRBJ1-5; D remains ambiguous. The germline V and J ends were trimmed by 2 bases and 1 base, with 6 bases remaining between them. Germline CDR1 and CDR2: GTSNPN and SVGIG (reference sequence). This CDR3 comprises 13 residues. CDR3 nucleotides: TGTGCCTGGAGTAGAGGGAGCAATCAGCCCCAGCATTTT. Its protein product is CAWSRGSNQPQHF.

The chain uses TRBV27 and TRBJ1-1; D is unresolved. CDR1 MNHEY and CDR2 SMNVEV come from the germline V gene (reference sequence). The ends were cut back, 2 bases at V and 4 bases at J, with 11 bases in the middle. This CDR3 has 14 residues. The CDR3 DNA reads TGTGCCAGCAGTTTAGTTATAGGGAGCACTGAAGCTTTCTTT. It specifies CASSLVIGSTEAFF.

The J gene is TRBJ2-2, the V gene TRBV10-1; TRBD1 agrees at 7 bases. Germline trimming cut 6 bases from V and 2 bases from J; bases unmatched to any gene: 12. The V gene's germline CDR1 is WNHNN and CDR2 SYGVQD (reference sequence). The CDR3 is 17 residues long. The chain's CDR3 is CASSATGTDFNTGELFF. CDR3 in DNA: TGCGCCAGCAGCGCAACCGGGACAGACTTTAACACCGGGGAGCTGTTTTTT.

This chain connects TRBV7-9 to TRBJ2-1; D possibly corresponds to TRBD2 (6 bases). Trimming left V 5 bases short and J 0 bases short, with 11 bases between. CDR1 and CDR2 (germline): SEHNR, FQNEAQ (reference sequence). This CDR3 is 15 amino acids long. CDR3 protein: CASSNDGGSYNEQFF. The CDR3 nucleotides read TGTGCCAGCAGCAATGACGGGGGCTCCTACAATGAGCAGTTCTTC.

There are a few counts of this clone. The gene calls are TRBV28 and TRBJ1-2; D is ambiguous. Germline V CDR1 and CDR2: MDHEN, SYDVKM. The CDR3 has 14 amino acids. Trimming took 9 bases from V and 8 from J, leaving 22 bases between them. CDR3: CASQSPPIGRGYTF. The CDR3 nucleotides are TGTGCCAGTCAATCCCCACCGATAGGCAGGGGCTACACCTTC.

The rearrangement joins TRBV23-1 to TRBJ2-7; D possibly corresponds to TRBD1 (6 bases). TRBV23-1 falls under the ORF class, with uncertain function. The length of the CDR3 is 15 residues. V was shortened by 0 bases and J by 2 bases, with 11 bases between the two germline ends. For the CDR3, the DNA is TGCGCCAGCAGTCAATCTTGGGGGCCGACCTACGAGCAGTACTTC. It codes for CASSQSWGPTYEQYF.

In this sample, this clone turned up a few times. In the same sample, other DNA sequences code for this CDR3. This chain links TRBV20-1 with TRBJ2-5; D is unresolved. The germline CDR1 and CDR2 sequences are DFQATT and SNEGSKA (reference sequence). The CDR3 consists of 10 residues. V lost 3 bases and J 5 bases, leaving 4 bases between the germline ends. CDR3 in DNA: TGCAGTGCTAGCTTGGAGACCCAGTACTTC. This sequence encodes CSASLETQYF.

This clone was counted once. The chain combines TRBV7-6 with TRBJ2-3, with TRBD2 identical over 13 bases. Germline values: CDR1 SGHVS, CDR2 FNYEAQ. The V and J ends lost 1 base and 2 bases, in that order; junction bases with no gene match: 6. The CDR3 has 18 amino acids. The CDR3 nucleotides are TGTGCCAGCAGCTTAGTTGTGGGGACTAGCGGGGCCACAGATACGCAGTATTTT. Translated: CASSLVVGTSGATDTQYF.